Each of the 26 T cell receptor beta chains below was sequenced from the same sample in a study of T-cell memory formation after mild COVID-19. MiXCR, run by TCRdb on the 5' RACE reads, gives a single entry per CDR3 protein. Here the sample spans roughly 600,000 distinct CDR3 sequences, approximately 18% being singletons. The specimen was PBMCs or a T cell subset sorted from them (not recorded which). The receptor set was obtained from an adult woman who had mild COVID-19 (a few samples of this study predate the infection). Cell type and time point are not known.

The chain carries TRBV19 and TRBJ1-1; possible D gene TRBD1, 5 bases. Germline-derived CDR1 and CDR2 are LNHDA and SQIVND (reference sequence). The CDR3 consists of 14 residues. V was pared by 9 bases and J by 5 bases, with 19 bases between. The CDR3 loop reads CASKGYSGGTEAFF. The CDR3 DNA reads TGTGCCAGCAAGGGGTACAGTGGGGGGACTGAAGCTTTCTTT.

This clonotype was found a few times. V is TRBV5-5 and J is TRBJ1-5; D unclear. The CDR3 is 14 residues long. V gave up 4 bases and J gave up 4 bases, with 12 bases separating them. CDR1 and CDR2 (germline): SGHKS, YYEKEE (reference sequence). The DNA of the CDR3 is TGTGCCAGCAGCGTCGGCCGGGGTAATCAGCCCCAGCATTTT. Translated: CASSVGRGNQPQHF.

V and J are TRBV11-2 and TRBJ2-7; D remains unclear. The CDR3 runs 8 residues. The V end lost 11 bases, the J end lost 8 bases, and 7 bases lay between the germline ends. Germline CDR1 SGHAT, CDR2 FQNNGV. CDR3: CAGRKQYF. The CDR3 DNA reads as TGTGCCGGTCGCAAGCAGTACTTC.

The chain couples TRBV6-6 to TRBJ2-3, with D possibly TRBD2 on 6 matching bases. Trimming stripped 6 bases from V and 5 bases from J, with 15 bases between. The germline gives CDR1 MNHNY, CDR2 SVGAGI (reference sequence). The CDR3 runs to 14 residues. The CDR3 loop reads CASSRREYGDTQYF. CDR3 sequence (DNA): TGTGCCAGCAGCAGACGGGAGTACGGAGATACGCAGTATTTT.

CDR3 residues: CASGRLFNEQFF. The CDR3 bases are TGTGCCAGCGGCCGACTCTTCAATGAGCAGTTCTTC. The rearrangement joins TRBV2 to TRBJ2-1; D ambiguous. Trimming stripped 8 bases from V and 6 bases from J, with 11 bases between. CDR1 is SNHLY, CDR2 FYNNEI, per germline. The CDR3 totals 12 residues. Complete variable domain (other parts from reference TRBV2 and TRBJ2-1): EPEVTQTPSHQVTQMGQEVILRCVPISNHLYFYWYRQILGQKVEFLVSFYNNEISEKSEIFDDQFSVERPDGSNFTLKIRSTKLEDSAMYFCASGRLFNEQFFGPGTRLTVL.

The sample holds a few counts of this clonotype. This sequence joins TRBV9 and TRBJ2-1; the match to TRBD1 covers 9 bases. Germline V gene data show CDR1 as SGDLS and CDR2 as YYNGEE. This CDR3 has 17 amino acids. With V trimmed by 4 bases and J by 7 bases, 15 bases remained unmatched. The CDR3 is CASSKQSAGTGMNEQFF. DNA of the CDR3: TGTGCCAGCAGCAAGCAATCTGCCGGGACAGGGATGAATGAGCAGTTCTTC.

This clonotype has just a few counts. V gene TRBV12-3 or TRBV12-4 combines with J gene TRBJ1-5; maybe TRBD1 (6 bases). CDR3 length: 14 residues. Trimming stripped 5 bases from V and 3 bases from J, with 11 bases between. DNA for the CDR3: TGTGCCAGCAGTCCAGACAGGCCCAATCAGCCCCAGCATTTT. Translating gives CASSPDRPNQPQHF.

This clonotype was detected only a few times. V is TRBV7-2 and J is TRBJ2-3; D not certain. Trimming took 6 bases from V and 6 from J, leaving 22 bases between them. The CDR3 has 16 amino acids. CDR1 is SGHTA, CDR2 FQGNSA, per germline. CDR3 sequence reads: CASRPTLLRAPDTQYF. In DNA, the CDR3 is TGTGCCAGCAGGCCCACCCTCCTCCGGGCGCCGGATACGCAGTATTTT.

V is TRBV6-2 or TRBV6-3 and J is TRBJ1-5; maybe TRBD1 (5 bases). The germline gives CDR1 MNHEY, CDR2 SVGEGT. V lost 2 bases, J lost 6 bases, and 17 bases lay in between. CDR3 length: 16 amino acids. DNA of the CDR3: TGTGCCAGCAGTTACAGTCCAAGGGGCTATGGTCAGCCCCAGCATTTT. It is translated as CASSYSPRGYGQPQHF.

The V call is TRBV4-3, the J call TRBJ2-3; 15 bases fit TRBD2. Germline assignment: CDR1 LGHNA and CDR2 YSLEER. The CDR3 extends over 16 amino acids. Germline trimming cut 4 bases from V and 5 bases from J; bases unmatched to any gene: 4. This chain's CDR3 is CASSLGLAGGVDTQYF. CDR3 nucleotide sequence: TGCGCCAGCAGCCTCGGACTAGCGGGAGGGGTAGATACGCAGTATTTT.

The chain joins TRBV29-1 to TRBJ2-1; D is possibly TRBD1 or TRBD2 (5 bases each). Per the germline V gene, CDR1 is SQVTM and CDR2 is ANQGSEA. The CDR3 runs to 14 residues. Trimming took 4 bases from V and 4 from J, leaving 14 bases between them. The CDR3 DNA is TGCAGCGTTGTAATAGGGACCTCTTACAATGAGCAGTTCTTC. Residues: CSVVIGTSYNEQFF.

This clonotype was counted many times. The V call is TRBV6-6, the J call TRBJ2-7; D gene uncertain. There are 13 residues in the CDR3. In germline, CDR1 is MNHNY, CDR2 SVGAGI (reference sequence). The V end lost 0 bases, the J end lost 0 bases, and 3 bases lay between the germline ends. CDR3 nucleotide sequence: TGTGCCAGCAGTTACTCGGACTCCTACGAGCAGTACTTC. Its translation is CASSYSDSYEQYF.

Only a few counts were recorded for this clonotype. The chain links TRBV4-1 to TRBJ2-3; 10 nucleotides align to TRBD1. From germline, CDR1 is MGHRA and CDR2 YSYEKL. The CDR3 is made up of 19 amino acids. The trim removed 4 bases at V and 2 bases at J, leaving 15 bases unmatched. CDR3 coding DNA: TGCGCCAGCAGCCCCGGGACAGGGGAAGTGTGGGACCTCACAGATACGCAGTATTTT. It codes for CASSPGTGEVWDLTDTQYF.

In its sample, this clonotype was seen a few times. The rearrangement uses TRBV19 and TRBJ1-1; the D is unclear. V dropped 1 base and J dropped 0 bases, with 3 bases sitting between them. This CDR3 spans 13 amino acids. Germline assignment: CDR1 LNHDA and CDR2 SQIVND (reference sequence). DNA of the CDR3: TGTGCCAGTAGTATAGGTATGAACACTGAAGCTTTCTTT. Protein: CASSIGMNTEAFF.

In its sample, this clonotype was seen once. The chain recombines TRBV6-5 with TRBJ1-2; 7 bases line up with TRBD1. Germline V gene lookup returns CDR1 MNHEY and CDR2 SVGAGI. The V and J ends lost 0 bases and 0 bases, in that order; junction bases with no gene match: 7. The length of the CDR3 is 17 residues. This CDR3 is CASSYSTGTDANYGYTF. The CDR3 bases are TGTGCCAGCAGTTACTCGACCGGGACAGATGCTAACTATGGCTACACCTTC.

This clonotype was seen more than once but under ten times. The chain carries TRBV28 and TRBJ1-2; 9 nucleotides agree with TRBD1. The CDR3 runs to 15 residues. Trimming at V came to 6 bases and at J to 5 bases, leaving 10 bases not matched to a gene. Germline values: CDR1 MDHEN, CDR2 SYDVKM. The CDR3 sequence: CASSSPGQGGYGYTF. CDR3 nucleotide sequence: TGTGCCAGCAGCTCTCCGGGACAGGGCGGGTATGGCTACACCTTC.

This clonotype was detected a few times. The chain is built from TRBV9 and TRBJ2-1; 10 positions match TRBD2. The CDR3 consists of 16 residues. Trimming cost V 4 bases and J 7 bases; bases outside gene matches: 11. Germline assignment: CDR1 SGDLS and CDR2 YYNGEE. CDR3 loop: CASSLGAGGHLNEQFF. CDR3 DNA sequence: TGTGCCAGCAGCCTCGGAGCGGGGGGGCACTTGAATGAGCAGTTCTTC.

This rearrangement joins TRBV3-1 to TRBJ1-1; perhaps TRBD1 as D (5 bases). In germline, CDR1 is LGHDT, CDR2 YNNKEL (reference sequence). The CDR3 consists of 13 residues. The V gene lost 0 bases and the J gene lost 7 bases, with 9 bases spanning the gap. DNA for the CDR3: TGTGCCAGCAGCCAAGAGGGGCGGGTTGAAGCTTTCTTT. It translates to CASSQEGRVEAFF.

This clonotype was detected only a few times. The chain couples TRBV9 to TRBJ2-5; 7 bases match TRBD2. After removal of 3 bases from V and 7 bases from J, the junction contained 9 bases not matched to a gene. The CDR3 loop spans 14 amino acids. Germline loops: CDR1 SGDLS, CDR2 YYNGEE. The CDR3 region has the DNA TGTGCCAGCAGCGCCAGTTTAGGGGAGGGGACCCAGTACTTC. Its translation: CASSASLGEGTQYF.

In regard to this clonotype: A much bigger clone sits one base away, suggesting this may be a read error. The chain links TRBV12-3 or TRBV12-4 to TRBJ1-1, with 8 nucleotides matching TRBD1. Germline trimming cut 6 bases from V and 1 base from J; bases unmatched to any gene: 10. The CDR3 runs to 16 residues. The CDR3 protein is CASRLGPDRANTEAFF. CDR3 nucleotides: TGTGCCAGCAGATTGGGACCGGACAGGGCGAACACTGAAGCTTTCTTT.

There are a few counts of this clonotype. This rearrangement joins TRBV5-8 to TRBJ1-5; a possible D gene is TRBD1 (5 bases). Germline lookup yields CDR1 SGHTS and CDR2 YDEGEE. V was clipped by 2 bases and J by 7 bases, with 16 bases between them. This CDR3 is built from 15 residues. CDR3 residues: CASSLSVGSGQPQHF. As DNA, the CDR3 is TGTGCCAGCAGCTTAAGTGTAGGATCAGGGCAGCCCCAGCATTTT.

V gene TRBV18 combines with J gene TRBJ1-1; TRBD1 matches 7 bases. This CDR3 spans 20 amino acids. The V gene's germline CDR1 is KGHSH and CDR2 LQKENI. V lost 2 bases, J lost 3 bases, and 21 bases stayed unmatched. Written as DNA, the CDR3 is TGTGCCAGCTCACCAAAACAACTAGGGACAGCTGAGATTTGGGACACTGAAGCTTTCTTT. Translation gives CASSPKQLGTAEIWDTEAFF.

This clonotype was recorded a few times. The gene calls are TRBV7-9 and TRBJ2-7, with 13 bases aligning to TRBD2. CDR1 SEHNR and CDR2 FQNEAQ come from the germline V gene (reference sequence). CDR3 length: 16 amino acids. J gave up 2 bases and V 5 bases, and 6 bases lay outside the gene matches. In nucleotides, the CDR3 is TGTGCCAGCAGCCCAGGACTAGCGGGAGCCACCTACGAGCAGTACTTC. Translation gives CASSPGLAGATYEQYF.

CDR3 region: CASSLVGRLGDEQYF. CDR3 sequence (DNA): TGCGCCAGCAGCTTGGTAGGCCGGTTGGGTGACGAGCAGTACTTC. The rearrangement uses TRBV5-1 and TRBJ2-7; D call uncertain. V was clipped by 0 bases and J by 5 bases, with 15 bases between them. The germline V gene encodes CDR1 SGHRS and CDR2 YFSETQ. The CDR3 is 15 amino acids.

This clonotype was observed at least ten times. V usage is TRBV11-2 and J usage is TRBJ2-2; no definite D call. Germline lookup yields CDR1 SGHAT and CDR2 FQNNGV. This CDR3 has 13 residues. V dropped 3 bases and J dropped 7 bases, with 9 bases sitting between them. The CDR3 protein is CASSFSQLGELFF. DNA of the CDR3: TGTGCCAGCAGCTTTTCTCAGCTCGGGGAGCTGTTTTTT.

V usage is TRBV21-1 and J usage is TRBJ2-2; no check of the table's D call, TRBD2, against the DNA was made. TRBV21-1 is recorded as a pseudogene. The CDR3 contains 17 residues. The chain's CDR3 is CASSKGTSGANTGELFF. CDR3 sequence (DNA): TGTGCCAGCAGCAAAGGGACTAGCGGGGCGAACACCGGGGAGCTGTTTTTT.